The rows below give T cell receptor beta chains drawn from one sample of a study of blood T cell repertoires in COVID-19. Sequencing used immunoSEQ multiplex PCR; TCRdb keeps in-frame clones, though not all of them. Altogether around 40,000 clones are present, 87% being singletons, with the ten largest covering around 5.1%. Sequencing input: peripheral blood. The source is a man between 60 and 70 years old with COVID-19, enrolled during active disease. CDR3s include the opening cysteine and the closing phenylalanine or tryptophan. The order of the fields is J gene, D gene, clone size, V gene, CDR3 protein, CDR3 DNA. The D gene is left open where the match is weak. Size is omitted from some rows. Given values are once, few, many or a class for expanded clones.

j_call: TRBJ1-1
d_call: TRBD1
clone_size: NA
v_call: TRBV25-1
cdr3_aa: CASRRDRDGTEAFF
cdr3_nt: TGTGCCAGCAGAAGAGACAGGGACGGCACTGAAGCTTTCTTT

j_call: TRBJ1-1
d_call: NA
clone_size: NA
v_call: TRBV10-2
cdr3_aa: CASSGQMNTEAFF
cdr3_nt: TGCGCCAGCAGTGGGCAGATGAACACTGAAGCTTTCTTT

j_call: TRBJ1-1
d_call: NA
clone_size: NA
v_call: TRBV13
cdr3_aa: CASSFGGGLEEPEAFF
cdr3_nt: TGTGCCAGCAGCTTTGGGGGGGGATTGGAAGAACCTGAAGCTTTCTTT

j_call: TRBJ2-3
d_call: TRBD1
clone_size: NA
v_call: TRBV7-8
cdr3_aa: CASSPGQGITDTQYF
cdr3_nt: TGTGCCAGCAGCCCTGGACAGGGTATCACAGATACGCAGTATTTT

j_call: TRBJ2-1
d_call: TRBD2
clone_size: NA
v_call: TRBV7-9
cdr3_aa: CASSLGGAGAPLYNEQFF
cdr3_nt: TGTGCCAGCAGCTTAGGGGGAGCGGGAGCCCCCCTCTACAATGAGCAGTTCTTC

j_call: TRBJ1-3
d_call: NA
clone_size: NA
v_call: TRBV7-8
cdr3_aa: CASSLGASGNTIYF
cdr3_nt: TGTGCCAGCAGCTTAGGCGCCTCTGGAAACACCATATATTTT

j_call: TRBJ2-7
d_call: NA
clone_size: NA
v_call: TRBV5-1
cdr3_aa: CASRLPSGGEQYF
cdr3_nt: TGCGCCAGCAGACTACCCTCAGGGGGGGAGCAGTACTTC

j_call: TRBJ2-1
d_call: TRBD2
clone_size: NA
v_call: TRBV24-1
cdr3_aa: CATSDPAISGRDEQFF
cdr3_nt: TGTGCCACCAGTGATCCGGCCATAAGCGGGAGAGATGAGCAGTTCTTC

j_call: TRBJ1-2
d_call: NA
clone_size: NA
v_call: TRBV3-1/TRBV3-2
cdr3_aa: CASSQAYGYTF
cdr3_nt: TGTGCCAGCAGCCAAGCTTATGGCTACACCTTC

j_call: TRBJ1-5
d_call: NA
clone_size: once
v_call: TRBV4-1
cdr3_aa: CASSQDQPGINQPQHF
cdr3_nt: TGCGCCAGCAGCCAAGATCAGCCAGGCATCAATCAGCCCCAGCATTTT

j_call: TRBJ2-1
d_call: TRBD2
clone_size: NA
v_call: TRBV2
cdr3_aa: CASTSGNEQFF
cdr3_nt: TGTGCCAGCACTAGCGGAAATGAGCAGTTCTTC

j_call: TRBJ2-7
d_call: NA
clone_size: NA
v_call: TRBV5-5
cdr3_aa: CASSQQGGYEQYF
cdr3_nt: TGTGCCAGCAGCCAACAGGGTGGCTACGAGCAGTACTTC

j_call: TRBJ2-1
d_call: NA
clone_size: NA
v_call: TRBV10-3
cdr3_aa: CAISERDDQYEQFF
cdr3_nt: TGTGCCATCAGTGAGCGGGATGATCAATATGAGCAGTTCTTC

j_call: TRBJ1-1
d_call: NA
clone_size: NA
v_call: TRBV5-6
cdr3_aa: CASRRDTEAFF
cdr3_nt: TGTGCCAGCAGGAGAGACACTGAAGCTTTCTTT

j_call: TRBJ1-1
d_call: TRBD1
clone_size: NA
v_call: TRBV28
cdr3_aa: CATTGADEAFF
cdr3_nt: TGTGCCACCACAGGGGCGGATGAAGCTTTCTTT

j_call: TRBJ2-5
d_call: TRBD1
clone_size: NA
v_call: TRBV4-3
cdr3_aa: CASSLGTGYETQYF
cdr3_nt: TGCGCCAGCAGCCTCGGGACAGGGTACGAGACCCAGTACTTC

j_call: TRBJ1-2
d_call: TRBD1
clone_size: NA
v_call: TRBV28
cdr3_aa: CASSFGTGVNYGYTF
cdr3_nt: TGTGCCAGCAGTTTTGGGACAGGGGTTAACTATGGCTACACCTTC

j_call: TRBJ2-1
d_call: TRBD1
clone_size: few
v_call: TRBV6-2/TRBV6-3
cdr3_aa: CASSRDRGLQFF
cdr3_nt: TGTGCCAGCAGTCGCGACAGGGGCTTGCAGTTCTTC

j_call: TRBJ1-4
d_call: TRBD1
clone_size: NA
v_call: TRBV6-5
cdr3_aa: CASTLGTGREKLFF
cdr3_nt: TGTGCCAGCACTTTAGGGACAGGGAGGGAAAAACTGTTTTTT

j_call: TRBJ2-7
d_call: NA
clone_size: NA
v_call: TRBV7-9
cdr3_aa: CASSLAQRYEQYF
cdr3_nt: TGTGCCAGCAGCTTAGCGCAGCGCTACGAGCAGTACTTC

j_call: TRBJ1-6
d_call: TRBD1
clone_size: NA
v_call: TRBV25-1
cdr3_aa: CASSGTGYNSPLHF
cdr3_nt: TGTGCCAGCAGTGGGACAGGGTACAATTCACCCCTCCACTTT

j_call: TRBJ2-1
d_call: NA
clone_size: NA
v_call: TRBV19
cdr3_aa: CASSSPSYNEQFF
cdr3_nt: TGTGCCAGTAGTTCGCCCAGTTACAATGAGCAGTTCTTC

j_call: TRBJ1-5
d_call: TRBD1
clone_size: NA
v_call: TRBV28
cdr3_aa: CASKTGGNQPQHF
cdr3_nt: TGTGCCAGTAAGACAGGGGGAAATCAGCCCCAGCATTTT

j_call: TRBJ2-7
d_call: TRBD1
clone_size: NA
v_call: TRBV5-6
cdr3_aa: CASSLAGQGRIILREQYF
cdr3_nt: TGTGCCAGCAGCTTGGCTGGACAGGGGCGAATTATCCTACGGGAGCAGTACTTC

j_call: TRBJ1-6
d_call: NA
clone_size: NA
v_call: TRBV27
cdr3_aa: CASSFLQGNSPLHF
cdr3_nt: TGTGCCAGCAGTTTTCTACAGGGCAATTCACCCCTCCACTTT

j_call: TRBJ2-5
d_call: TRBD2
clone_size: NA
v_call: TRBV9
cdr3_aa: CASSVGLAGIETQYF
cdr3_nt: TGTGCCAGCAGCGTAGGACTAGCGGGAATAGAGACCCAGTACTTC

j_call: TRBJ1-2
d_call: NA
clone_size: NA
v_call: TRBV9
cdr3_aa: CASSVASGADGYTF
cdr3_nt: TGTGCCAGCAGCGTCGCCTCAGGGGCTGATGGCTACACCTTC

j_call: TRBJ1-3
d_call: TRBD1
clone_size: once
v_call: TRBV7-9
cdr3_aa: CASSLGGQDSGNTIYF
cdr3_nt: TGTGCCAGCAGCTTAGGGGGACAGGACTCTGGAAACACCATATATTTT

j_call: TRBJ2-1
d_call: TRBD2
clone_size: NA
v_call: TRBV5-1
cdr3_aa: CASSSGTSEDEQFF
cdr3_nt: TGCGCCAGCAGCTCCGGGACTAGCGAGGATGAGCAGTTCTTC

j_call: TRBJ1-1
d_call: TRBD1
clone_size: NA
v_call: TRBV6-5
cdr3_aa: CASPRQGATEAFF
cdr3_nt: TGTGCCAGCCCCCGACAGGGGGCCACTGAAGCTTTCTTT

j_call: TRBJ2-7
d_call: NA
clone_size: NA
v_call: TRBV7-9
cdr3_aa: CASSADGGNEQYF
cdr3_nt: TGTGCCAGCAGCGCTGACGGCGGGAACGAGCAGTACTTC

j_call: TRBJ1-5
d_call: NA
clone_size: few
v_call: TRBV30
cdr3_aa: CAWSTRENQPQHF
cdr3_nt: TGTGCCTGGAGTACCAGGGAAAATCAGCCCCAGCATTTT

j_call: TRBJ1-3
d_call: TRBD1
clone_size: once
v_call: TRBV7-8
cdr3_aa: CASSPRGGQALQGSGNTIYF
cdr3_nt: TGTGCCAGCAGCCCACGAGGGGGACAGGCCCTCCAGGGTTCTGGAAACACCATATATTTT

j_call: TRBJ2-7
d_call: TRBD2
clone_size: few
v_call: TRBV27
cdr3_aa: CASSSRGAGGYEQYF
cdr3_nt: TGTGCCAGCAGTTCCCGGGGAGCGGGAGGCTACGAGCAGTACTTC

j_call: TRBJ1-2
d_call: TRBD1
clone_size: once
v_call: TRBV6-5
cdr3_aa: CATYRDRGFYGYTF
cdr3_nt: TGTGCCACATACCGGGACAGGGGCTTCTATGGCTACACCTTC

j_call: TRBJ1-2
d_call: TRBD1
clone_size: few
v_call: TRBV3-1/TRBV3-2
cdr3_aa: CASSQTGQGRDGYTF
cdr3_nt: TGTGCCAGCAGCCAAACAGGACAGGGGCGAGATGGCTACACCTTC

j_call: TRBJ1-1
d_call: NA
clone_size: NA
v_call: TRBV29-1
cdr3_aa: CSLVGGGTEAFF
cdr3_nt: TGCAGCCTTGTCGGGGGTGGAACTGAAGCTTTCTTT

j_call: TRBJ2-1
d_call: NA
clone_size: few
v_call: TRBV7-9
cdr3_aa: CASSAPTSHNEQFF
cdr3_nt: TGTGCCAGCAGCGCCCCGACTAGTCACAATGAGCAGTTCTTC

j_call: TRBJ2-1
d_call: TRBD2
clone_size: few
v_call: TRBV18
cdr3_aa: CASSSTSGSDEQFF
cdr3_nt: TGTGCCAGCTCTTCGACTAGCGGGAGTGATGAGCAGTTCTTC

j_call: TRBJ2-5
d_call: NA
clone_size: NA
v_call: TRBV20-1
cdr3_aa: CSASRRGETQYF
cdr3_nt: TGCAGTGCTAGTCGACGCGGGGAGACCCAGTACTTC

j_call: TRBJ2-3
d_call: NA
clone_size: NA
v_call: TRBV6-4
cdr3_aa: CASSAGTSTDTQYF
cdr3_nt: TGTGCCAGCAGTGCCGGGACTAGCACAGATACGCAGTATTTT

j_call: TRBJ1-5
d_call: NA
clone_size: NA
v_call: TRBV7-2
cdr3_aa: CASSRWGLPNQPQHF
cdr3_nt: TGTGCCAGCAGCAGGTGGGGGCTTCCCAATCAGCCCCAGCATTTT

j_call: TRBJ2-1
d_call: NA
clone_size: NA
v_call: TRBV4-1
cdr3_aa: CASSPDEGSEQFF
cdr3_nt: TGCGCCAGCAGCCCTGATGAGGGAAGTGAGCAGTTCTTC

j_call: TRBJ2-3
d_call: NA
clone_size: NA
v_call: TRBV9
cdr3_aa: CASSVGAENTDTQYF
cdr3_nt: TGTGCCAGCAGCGTAGGGGCAGAGAACACAGATACGCAGTATTTT

j_call: TRBJ1-3
d_call: NA
clone_size: NA
v_call: TRBV13
cdr3_aa: CASSPSLALAGNTIYF
cdr3_nt: TGTGCCAGCAGTCCTAGTTTGGCGCTTGCTGGAAACACCATATATTTT

j_call: TRBJ1-5
d_call: NA
clone_size: once
v_call: TRBV19
cdr3_aa: CASSISRTVSYSNQPQHF
cdr3_nt: TGTGCCAGTAGTATCTCTCGGACAGTCAGTTATAGCAATCAGCCCCAGCATTTT

j_call: TRBJ1-5
d_call: NA
clone_size: NA
v_call: TRBV9
cdr3_aa: CASSVEAGNQPQHF
cdr3_nt: TGTGCCAGCAGCGTAGAGGCAGGAAATCAGCCCCAGCATTTT

j_call: TRBJ1-1
d_call: NA
clone_size: NA
v_call: TRBV29-1
cdr3_aa: CSVDEQGVGTEAFF
cdr3_nt: TGCAGCGTTGACGAACAGGGAGTGGGCACTGAAGCTTTCTTT

j_call: TRBJ2-1
d_call: TRBD2
clone_size: NA
v_call: TRBV7-2
cdr3_aa: CASSILTSADEQFF
cdr3_nt: TGTGCCAGCAGCATACTGACTAGCGCAGATGAGCAGTTCTTC

j_call: TRBJ1-1
d_call: NA
clone_size: NA
v_call: TRBV5-1
cdr3_aa: CASSGTQGNTEAFF
cdr3_nt: TGCGCCAGCAGCGGGACACAAGGGAACACTGAAGCTTTCTTT

j_call: TRBJ1-2
d_call: TRBD1
clone_size: NA
v_call: TRBV19
cdr3_aa: CASSKADRGDGYTF
cdr3_nt: TGTGCCAGTAGTAAAGCCGACAGGGGAGACGGCTACACCTTC

j_call: TRBJ1-5
d_call: TRBD1
clone_size: NA
v_call: TRBV11-2
cdr3_aa: CASSFARGQPQHF
cdr3_nt: TGTGCCAGCAGCTTTGCCAGGGGGCAGCCCCAGCATTTT

j_call: TRBJ2-2
d_call: NA
clone_size: few
v_call: TRBV4-2
cdr3_aa: CASSQEGSGTGELFF
cdr3_nt: TGTGCCAGCAGCCAAGAGGGTAGCGGCACCGGGGAGCTGTTTTTT

j_call: TRBJ2-3
d_call: NA
clone_size: NA
v_call: TRBV18
cdr3_aa: CASSPPVAANTDTQYF
cdr3_nt: TGTGCCAGCTCACCACCCGTGGCGGCTAACACAGATACGCAGTATTTT

j_call: TRBJ2-2
d_call: TRBD1
clone_size: NA
v_call: TRBV29-1
cdr3_aa: CSVRTGTGNTGELFF
cdr3_nt: TGCAGCGTTCGGACCGGGACAGGAAACACCGGGGAGCTGTTTTTT